This T cell receptor (beta chain) comes out of a study of blood T cell repertoires in COVID-19. This CDR3 has 12 residues. Losses at the gene ends were 8 bases for V and 6 bases for J; bases not matched to a gene: 4. The V gene's germline CDR1 is MDHEN and CDR2 SYDVKM. Here immunoSEQ multiplex PCR was the method, and the copy in TCRdb shows in-frame clones only, minus some. The table lists roughly 150,000 clones, 75% to 85% of them singletons, with 9.5% to 13% in the top ten. This sequence was found in a human donor in a cohort sampled during active COVID-19. The rearrangement joins TRBV28 to TRBJ2-7; 10 nucleotides align to TRBD1. The sequenced sample was peripheral blood. CDR3 DNA sequence: TGTGCCAGCTGGACAGGGGGTTCCGAGCAGTACTTC. Translation: CASWTGGSEQYF. Using reference TRBV28 and TRBJ2-7 for the parts outside the CDR3, the full variable domain is DVKVTQSSRYLVKRTGEKVFLECVQDMDHENMFWYRQDPGLGLRLIYFSYDVKMKEKGDIPEGYSVSREKKERFSLILESASTNQTSMYLCASWTGGSEQYFGPGTRLTVT.